These T cell receptor beta chains were read from a single sample in a study of cytomegalovirus exposure and HLA in healthy donors. TCRdb's table, derived via immunoSEQ multiplex PCR, lists solely in-frame clones and lacks some. The profile shows about 130,000 clones, 77% of them singletons. The sequencing input was PBMCs. Receptors originate from a woman between 35 and 50 years old in good health and CMV-seropositive. Both conserved end residues are part of each CDR3.

TRBV7-4 | CASSLQSGRNTEAFF
TRBV4-2 | CASSQGSGRAGEQYF
TRBV18 | CASSPTRSTGANVLTF
TRBV12-2 | CASRPGTSGSNEQFF
TRBV7-2 | CASSQGQTNYGYTF
TRBV7-6 | CASSRDRVGTGELFF
TRBV5-6 | CASSSGSPTDTQYF
TRBV7-3 | CASSLSLADWPNNEQFF
TRBV4-1 | CASSLTTEMNTEAFF
TRBV5-4 | CASSPDIQETQYF
TRBV11-2 | CATVVAGPPYEQYF
TRBV27 | CASSPIKTTQVTEAFF
TRBV5-1 | CASSRPGHRENEQFF
TRBV29-1 | CSVEDWTGDGANVLTF
TRBV30 | CAGAGSGFYNEQFF
TRBV11-2 | CASSFSTGPGEQYF
TRBV4-2 | CASSQEGATGNTIYF
TRBV4-1 | CASSRPSRGNTEAFF
TRBV29-1 | CSVVSGTGGFYEQYF
TRBV7-9 | CASSLGIYREGGYNEQFF
TRBV19 | CASMGRGRSNGYTF
TRBV5-4 | CASSQTGANVLTF
TRBV6-5 | CASSPQNRGREAFF
TRBV2 | CASSARGYQPQHF
TRBV14 | CASSRRTGPIHYGYTF
TRBV28 | CASSLRQTNEKLFF
TRBV7-9 | CASSPKRSYEQYF
TRBV15 | CATSRDSGRGGYTF
TRBV5-4 | CASSSQGRSYEQYF
TRBV25-1 | CASTYSGANVLTF
TRBV10-3 | CAISVDREYYEQYF
TRBV2 | CASSEESGTQYF
TRBV6-5 | CASSPGRVGGEQFF
TRBV4-1 | CASSQRAGPSYNEQFF
TRBV7-3 | CASSLRGYGNQPQHF
TRBV6-4 | CASSDSIASNEQFF